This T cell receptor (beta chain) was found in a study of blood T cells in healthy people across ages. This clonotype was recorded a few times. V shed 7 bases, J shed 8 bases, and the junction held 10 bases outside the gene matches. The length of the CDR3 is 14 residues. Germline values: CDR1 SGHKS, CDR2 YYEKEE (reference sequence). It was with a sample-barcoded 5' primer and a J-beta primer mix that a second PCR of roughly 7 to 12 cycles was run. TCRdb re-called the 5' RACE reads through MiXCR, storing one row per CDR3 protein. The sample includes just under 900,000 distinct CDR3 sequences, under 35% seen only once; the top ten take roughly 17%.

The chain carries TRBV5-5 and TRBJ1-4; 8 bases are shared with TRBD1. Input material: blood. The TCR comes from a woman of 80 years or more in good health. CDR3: CASGPQGAMEKLFF. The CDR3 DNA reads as TGTGCCAGCGGACCCCAGGGGGCTATGGAAAAACTGTTTTTT.